One sample yielded the 5 T cell receptor beta chains listed below, sequenced in a study of cytomegalovirus exposure and HLA in healthy donors. It was with 60 Vbeta and 13 Jbeta primers that the PCR ran. Profiling relied on immunoSEQ multiplex PCR, and the TCRdb table lists in-frame clones only, not all of them. The top ten clones hold over 2% of a sample with around 150,000 clones, 80% of them seen once. Sequencing was done on a sample of PBMCs. The receptor source for this set is a man aged 25 to 40 in good health and CMV-seronegative.

The chain joins TRBV19 to TRBJ2-3; TRBD1 agrees at 8 bases. V lost 9 bases, J lost 4 bases, and 9 bases stayed unmatched. Germline CDR1 is LNHDA and CDR2 is SQIVND (reference sequence). The CDR3 covers 14 residues. The CDR3 protein is CASSRGQVPDTQYF. CDR3 nucleotides: TGTGCCAGCTCCAGGGGACAGGTCCCAGATACGCAGTATTTT.

The V call is TRBV10-1, the J call TRBJ2-3, with D tentatively TRBD1 (6 bases). This CDR3 has 15 residues. Germline V gene sequence: CDR1 WNHNN, CDR2 SYGVQD (reference sequence). Trimming stripped 5 bases from V and 4 bases from J, with 16 bases between. The CDR3 DNA reads TGCGCCAGCAGTCCACGGACAGAAGCCTCAGATACGCAGTATTTT. It yields the protein CASSPRTEASDTQYF.

The CDR3 loop is CSVDPGWGDGYTF. The DNA for the CDR3 is TGCAGCGTTGACCCCGGATGGGGCGATGGCTACACCTTC. The rearrangement links TRBV29-1 to TRBJ1-2; D perhaps matches TRBD1 (5 bases). V lost 3 bases and J lost 6, with 14 bases in between. The CDR3 has 13 amino acids. Germline-derived CDR1 and CDR2 are SQVTM and ANQGSEA.

This chain connects TRBV13 to TRBJ2-7, with TRBD2 matching over 9 bases. Germline trimming cut 0 bases from V and 0 bases from J; bases unmatched to any gene: 3. The CDR3 loop spans 16 amino acids. Per germline, CDR1 PRHDT and CDR2 FYEKMQ (reference sequence). The CDR3 sequence is CASSLGTSGFSYEQYF. The CDR3 bases are TGTGCCAGCAGCTTAGGTACTAGCGGGTTCTCCTACGAGCAGTACTTC.

This clone was seen more than once but under ten times. In DNA, the CDR3 is TGTGCCAGCAGCTTGCTGACGGACACCTACGAGCAGTACTTC. The encoded protein is CASSLLTDTYEQYF. The rearrangement joins TRBV5-6 to TRBJ2-7; TRBD1 is a possible D gene (5 bases). The CDR3 contains 14 residues. The germline gives CDR1 SGHDT, CDR2 YYEEEE. V lost 1 base, J lost 2 bases, and 10 bases lay in between.